The next 20 T cell receptor beta chains were all read from a single sample in a study of cytomegalovirus exposure and HLA in healthy donors. The PCR made use of 60 Vbeta and 13 Jbeta primers. TCRdb's copy holds only in-frame clones and misses some; the assay was immunoSEQ multiplex PCR. The sample lists some 120,000 clones; approximately 83% were seen once. The sequenced sample consisted of PBMCs. The receptors were sampled from a woman in her thirties or forties in good health and CMV-seropositive.

This clone has just a few counts. The chain has TRBV6-6 and TRBJ2-1, with TRBD1 as a possible D gene (6 bases). CDR1 and CDR2 from the germline V gene are MNHNY and SVGAGI (reference sequence). Between the trimmed V and J ends, which lost 5 bases and 2 bases, there was a span of 16 bases. The CDR3 runs 16 residues. The CDR3: CASSNPQDSPYNEQFF. CDR3 DNA sequence: TGTGCCAGCAGTAACCCCCAGGACAGCCCCTACAATGAGCAGTTCTTC.

This clone has only a few counts. The rearrangement joins TRBV2 to TRBJ1-2; no reliable D call. This CDR3 is built from 14 residues. Germline assignment: CDR1 SNHLY and CDR2 FYNNEI. V lost 7 bases, J lost 1 base, and 13 bases lay in between. DNA of the CDR3: TGTGCCAGCAAAAAGGATACAGATAACTATGGCTACACCTTC. This sequence encodes CASKKDTDNYGYTF.

In this sample, this clone turned up a few times. V is TRBV29-1 and J is TRBJ2-2, with 13 bases fitting TRBD2. The V segment lost 8 bases and the J segment 5 bases; nucleotides outside the gene matches: 5. The CDR3 totals 14 residues. The germline V gene encodes CDR1 SQVTM and CDR2 ANQGSEA. The CDR3 protein is CSFRTSGGTGELFF. The CDR3 nucleotides read TGCAGCTTTCGGACTAGCGGGGGAACCGGGGAGCTGTTTTTT.

The CDR3 reads CASSLTGTSGFSYNEQFF. CDR3 nucleotides: TGCGCCAGCAGCTTAACCGGGACTAGCGGTTTCTCCTACAATGAGCAGTTCTTC. V usage is TRBV5-1 and J usage is TRBJ2-1; 11 bases map to TRBD2. CDR1 and CDR2 from the germline V gene are SGHRS and YFSETQ. V was clipped by 2 bases and J by 0 bases; unmatched bases: 7. The CDR3 loop spans 18 amino acids. Full variable domain (missing parts from reference TRBV5-1 and TRBJ2-1): KAGVTQTPRYLIKTRGQQVTLSCSPISGHRSVSWYQQTPGQGLQFLFEYFSETQRNKGNFPGRFSGRQFSNSRSEMNVSTLELGDSALYLCASSLTGTSGFSYNEQFFGPGTRLTVL.

This rearrangement joins TRBV19 to TRBJ1-1; D is ambiguous. CDR1 is LNHDA and CDR2 is SQIVND in the germline V gene (reference sequence). The CDR3 sequence is 13 residues long. The V and J ends lost 3 bases and 5 bases respectively, with 10 bases between them. CDR3 in amino acids: CASSINGETEAFF. CDR3 sequence (DNA): TGTGCCAGTAGTATCAACGGAGAAACTGAAGCTTTCTTT.

This clone has only a few counts. The V and J genes are TRBV5-6 and TRBJ2-1, with 11 nucleotides matching TRBD2. The ends lost 3 bases at V and 5 bases at J; junction bases unmatched: 13. The CDR3 is 18 amino acids. In germline, CDR1 is SGHDT, CDR2 YYEEEE. The chain's CDR3 is CASSYITMGLADHNEQFF. For the CDR3, the DNA is TGTGCCAGCAGCTACATTACGATGGGACTAGCGGATCACAATGAGCAGTTCTTC.

This chain joins TRBV19 and TRBJ2-3, with D perhaps TRBD2 (6 bases). In germline, CDR1 is LNHDA, CDR2 SQIVND (reference sequence). V was clipped by 5 bases and J by 2 bases, with 11 bases between them. The CDR3 has 14 amino acids. CDR3 protein: CASSPGAVTDTQYF. Written as DNA, the CDR3 is TGTGCCAGTAGTCCGGGAGCTGTCACAGATACGCAGTATTTT.

For this clone: The junction and the germline gene differ at one end; a read error may be behind it. The CDR3 here is CASSYSASQEAQYF. The CDR3 bases are TGTGCCAGCAGTTACTCGGCCAGCCAAGAGGCCCAGTACTTC. The chain links TRBV6-5 to TRBJ2-5; D is undetermined. CDR1 is MNHEY, CDR2 SVGAGI, per germline. The CDR3 extends over 14 amino acids.

V and J are TRBV9 and TRBJ2-1; 9 bases line up with TRBD2. Germline assignment: CDR1 SGDLS and CDR2 YYNGEE. This CDR3 spans 17 amino acids. Trimming at V came to 0 bases and at J to 7 bases, leaving 11 bases not matched to a gene. CDR3 nucleotide sequence: TGTGCCAGCAGCGTAGCCTTGCGGGAGGGGTCTCGGAATGAGCAGTTCTTC. Protein: CASSVALREGSRNEQFF.

The chain links TRBV9 to TRBJ2-2; perhaps TRBD2 as D (6 bases). The CDR3 is 16 amino acids. Between the trimmed V and J ends, which lost 0 bases and 2 bases, there was a span of 11 bases. Germline V lookup: CDR1 SGDLS, CDR2 YYNGEE. The CDR3 DNA reads as TGTGCCAGCAGCGTAGAGTCGGGGGACAACACCGGGGAGCTGTTTTTT. Its translation is CASSVESGDNTGELFF. The full variable domain, its missing parts supplied by reference TRBV9 and TRBJ2-2, is DSGVTQTPKHLITATGQRVTLRCSPRSGDLSVYWYQQSLDQGLQFLIQYYNGEERAKGNILERFSAQQFPDLHSELNLSSLELGDSALYFCASSVESGDNTGELFFGEGSRLTVL.

V usage is TRBV11-2 and J usage is TRBJ1-3; tentative D call: TRBD1 (6 bases). Trimming removed 4 bases from V and 2 bases from J, with 15 bases in between. Germline values: CDR1 SGHAT, CDR2 FQNNGV. This CDR3 is 16 amino acids long. CDR3 bases: TGTGCCAGCAGCTCAGGAACAGGGAGCACTGGAAACACCATATATTTT. Translation gives CASSSGTGSTGNTIYF.

The chain joins TRBV18 to TRBJ2-5; 8 nucleotides line up with TRBD1. This CDR3 has 13 amino acids. From germline, CDR1 is KGHSH and CDR2 LQKENI. V trimming: 4 bases; J trimming: 5 bases; junction bases outside the gene matches: 3. CDR3 DNA sequence: TGTGCCAGCTCACAAAGACAGGGGGAGACCCAGTACTTC. Protein: CASSQRQGETQYF.

The chain has TRBV30 and TRBJ1-6, with 8 bases matching TRBD1. The CDR3 is made up of 15 amino acids. Trimming removed 4 bases from V and 6 bases from J; junction bases left unmatched: 8. Germline V gene sequence: CDR1 GTSNPN, CDR2 SVGIG (reference sequence). CDR3 coding DNA: TGTGCCTGGAATGCCGGGACAGGTGGTAATTCACCCCTCCACTTT. Translated, it gives CAWNAGTGGNSPLHF.

This sequence joins TRBV4-2 and TRBJ2-3; D possibly corresponds to TRBD2 (6 bases). V was shortened by 6 bases and J by 0 bases, with 16 bases between the two germline ends. CDR1 is LGHNA and CDR2 is YNFKEQ in the germline V gene. The CDR3 covers 16 residues. This chain's CDR3 is CASSPGGTASTDTQYF. The CDR3 DNA sequence: TGTGCCAGCAGTCCCGGCGGGACGGCTAGCACAGATACGCAGTATTTT.

The chain recombines TRBV28 with TRBJ2-5; possible D gene TRBD1, 6 bases. The DNA end is more similar to TRBJ2-7, so the J call may be wrong. The length of the CDR3 is 15 residues. CDR1 and CDR2 (germline): MDHEN, SYDVKM. The CDR3 loop is CASSDTTGPKYEQYF. The CDR3 DNA is TGTGCCAGCAGCGATACGACAGGACCCAAATACGAGCAGTACTTC.

This chain links TRBV6-1 with TRBJ2-2; possibly TRBD2 for D (5 bases). Trimming removed 5 bases from V and 7 bases from J, with 11 bases in between. The CDR3 has 13 amino acids. Germline loops: CDR1 MNHNS, CDR2 SASEGT. For the CDR3, the DNA is TGTGCCAGCAGTCTTGGGAGTCTCGGGGAGCTGTTTTTT. It codes for CASSLGSLGELFF.

The genes are TRBV7-6 and TRBJ2-1, with 14 nucleotides matching TRBD2. The ends lost 1 base at V and 8 bases at J; junction bases unmatched: 10. This CDR3 is built from 18 residues. Germline CDR1 and CDR2: SGHVS and FNYEAQ. Written as DNA, the CDR3 is TGTGCCAGCAGCTTAGAGGCCGGGACTAGCGGGAGAGTGGATGAGCAGTTCTTC. Protein product: CASSLEAGTSGRVDEQFF.

The V call is TRBV5-8, the J call TRBJ1-2; 7 bases are a match to TRBD1. This CDR3 region has 13 residues. CDR1 SGHTS and CDR2 YDEGEE come from the germline V gene. J lost 5 bases, V lost 4 bases, and 5 bases had no gene match. CDR3 region: CASSPRQGYGYTF. CDR3 nucleotides: TGTGCCAGCAGCCCCCGACAGGGATATGGCTACACCTTC.

CDR3: CASSTASGSSYEQYF. The CDR3 DNA sequence: TGTGCCAGCAGCACTGCTAGCGGGAGCTCCTACGAGCAGTACTTC. This chain joins TRBV28 and TRBJ2-7; TRBD2 matches 10 bases. The germline V gene has CDR1 MDHEN and CDR2 SYDVKM. The CDR3 length is 15 residues. With 6 bases clipped from V and 0 bases from J, the junction kept 5 bases outside the gene matches.

This chain links TRBV6-5 with TRBJ2-5; D gene uncertain. In germline, CDR1 is MNHEY, CDR2 SVGAGI. This CDR3 is 12 amino acids long. V was pared by 2 bases and J by 5 bases, with 6 bases between. CDR3 in amino acids: CASSYPGETQYF. CDR3 bases: TGTGCCAGCAGTTACCCCGGGGAGACCCAGTACTTC.